This TCR beta chain is drawn from a study of OX40 agonist ivuxolimab in advanced cancers. Using immunoSEQ multiplex PCR, the repertoire was profiled, and TCRdb retains in-frame clones only, with some absent. The sample includes about 90,000 clones, approximately 91% of them seen just once. The V gene's germline CDR1 is SGHNT and CDR2 YYREEE (reference sequence). Trimming removed 1 base from V and 6 bases from J, with 14 bases in between. This CDR3 contains 16 residues. This sequence joins TRBV5-4 and TRBJ1-6; D remains ambiguous. The sample was CD4+ or CD8+ T cells sorted from blood, taken in a trial of the OX40 agonist ivuxolimab. This TCR derives from an adult with an advanced solid tumor such as melanoma, head and neck, liver or kidney cancer. The CDR3 DNA is TGTGCCAGCAGCTTGTTGTCTATTGGGGTTAATTCACCCCTCCACTTT. Protein product: CASSLLSIGVNSPLHF.